These 19 T cell receptor beta chains were sequenced from one sample in a study of CD8+ T cells in alopecia areata. RNA extraction was followed by reverse transcription into cDNA, which acted as the sequencing template. TCRdb keeps only in-frame clones here, not all; method: immunoSEQ multiplex PCR. The table shows hundreds of thousands of clones, with 57% occurring only once. The sequences come from CD4+ T cells sorted from blood, collected at week 0. These receptors came from a human donor with alopecia areata.

This chain links TRBV6-5 with TRBJ1-3; D remains unclear. Trimming cost V 2 bases and J 0 bases, with 8 bases left between them. Germline V gives CDR1 MNHEY, CDR2 SVGAGI. The CDR3 contains 15 residues. CDR3 amino acids: CASSYNAGSGNTIYF. CDR3 nucleotide sequence: TGTGCCAGCAGTTACAATGCAGGCTCTGGAAACACCATATATTTT.

This clone showed up just a few times. V is TRBV4-1 and J is TRBJ1-1, with D uncertain. V lost 1 base and J lost 1, with 10 bases in between. This CDR3 comprises 15 residues. CDR1 is MGHRA, CDR2 YSYEKL, per germline. The CDR3 bases are TGCGCCAGCAGCCAAGTATGGGCGGCGAACACTGAAGCTTTCTTT. This sequence encodes CASSQVWAANTEAFF.

V is TRBV5-1 and J is TRBJ2-4; D is unresolved. There are 15 residues in the CDR3. V lost 0 bases to trimming and J lost 0 bases, with 7 bases between them. The germline V gene has CDR1 SGHRS and CDR2 YFSETQ. The DNA of the CDR3 is TGCGCCAGCAGCTTGGAGCCCCTAGCCAAAAACATTCAGTACTTC. It codes for CASSLEPLAKNIQYF.

The rearrangement joins TRBV30 to TRBJ1-1; D remains ambiguous. V shed 0 bases and J shed 0 bases, with 5 bases lying between them. Germline V gives CDR1 GTSNPN, CDR2 SVGIG (reference sequence). The CDR3 is 13 amino acids. CDR3 residues: CAWSVDVNTEAFF. The CDR3 DNA reads TGTGCCTGGAGTGTCGACGTGAACACTGAAGCTTTCTTT.

The chain recombines TRBV5-1 with TRBJ2-7, with D perhaps matching TRBD1 (5 bases). Germline values: CDR1 SGHRS, CDR2 YFSETQ. CDR3 length: 14 residues. V dropped 3 bases and J dropped 1 base, with 11 bases sitting between them. CDR3 nucleotide sequence: TGCGCCAGCAGCTCAGGGATGGGATCCTACGAGCAGTACTTC. The encoded protein is CASSSGMGSYEQYF. The full variable domain, in which reference TRBV5-1 and TRBJ2-7 provide the parts outside the CDR3, is KAGVTQTPRYLIKTRGQQVTLSCSPISGHRSVSWYQQTPGQGLQFLFEYFSETQRNKGNFPGRFSGRQFSNSRSEMNVSTLELGDSALYLCASSSGMGSYEQYFGPGTRLTVT.

The chain combines TRBV25-1 with TRBJ2-2; D uncertain. V lost 4 bases and J lost 3, with 9 bases in between. Germline V CDR1 and CDR2: MGHDK, SYGVNS. The CDR3 is 14 amino acids. CDR3 DNA: TGTGCCAGCAGTGTCGACTTGGACACCGGGGAGCTGTTTTTT. Its translation: CASSVDLDTGELFF.

The sample holds one count of this clone. The chain carries TRBV30 and TRBJ2-2; D ambiguous. CDR3 length equals 14 residues. Germline assignment: CDR1 GTSNPN and CDR2 SVGIG (reference sequence). Trimming removed 0 bases at V and 1 base at J, with 6 bases between. CDR3 residues: CAWSVYENTGELFF. CDR3 bases: TGTGCCTGGAGTGTTTACGAGAACACCGGGGAGCTGTTTTTT.

The chain joins TRBV20-1 to TRBJ1-2; possibly TRBD1 for D (5 bases). The CDR3 length is 11 residues. Between the trimmed V and J ends, which lost 3 bases and 3 bases, there was a span of 5 bases. Looked up from germline, CDR1 is DFQATT and CDR2 is SNEGSKA (reference sequence). This chain's CDR3 is CSASRDYGYTF. The DNA for the CDR3 is TGCAGTGCTAGCAGGGACTATGGCTACACCTTC.

V usage is TRBV10-2 and J usage is TRBJ2-2; 9 bases match TRBD2. This CDR3 has 13 amino acids. V trimming: 6 bases; J trimming: 6 bases; junction bases outside the gene matches: 2. The germline V gene encodes CDR1 WSHSY and CDR2 SAAADI. CDR3 coding DNA: TGCGCCAGCAGGGGACTAGCCTCCGGGGAGCTGTTTTTT. Translation gives CASRGLASGELFF.

This rearrangement joins TRBV10-2 to TRBJ1-5; D not certain. V lost 2 bases and J 0 bases, leaving 2 bases between the germline ends. Germline CDR1 and CDR2: WSHSY and SAAADI. The CDR3 extends over 13 amino acids. CDR3 DNA: TGCGCCAGCAGTGAGAATAGCAATCAGCCCCAGCATTTT. It encodes CASSENSNQPQHF.

This clone was found a few times. The chain carries TRBV4-1 and TRBJ2-7; 7 bases fit TRBD1. CDR3 size: 16 residues. Germline CDR1 MGHRA, CDR2 YSYEKL. Trimming cost V 1 base and J 4 bases; bases outside gene matches: 10. The CDR3 region is CASSQGRATGSYEQYF. In nucleotides, the CDR3 is TGCGCCAGCAGCCAAGGCCGAGCGACAGGGTCGTACGAGCAGTACTTC.

The chain couples TRBV7-2 to TRBJ2-1; tentative D call: TRBD2 (6 bases). Trimming took off 5 bases at V and 1 base at J, with 12 bases between the two ends. The CDR3 is 15 amino acids. Germline V CDR1 and CDR2: SGHTA, FQGNSA. The CDR3 DNA reads TGTGCCAGCAGCGTGGGACTGGGATCCTACAATGAGCAGTTCTTC. Translation: CASSVGLGSYNEQFF.

Of note for this clone: Other DNA sequences in the sample encode the same CDR3. This chain uses TRBV29-1 with TRBJ2-7; 12 nucleotides match TRBD2. Germline lookup yields CDR1 SQVTM and CDR2 ANQGSEA. This CDR3 region has 12 residues. J lost 4 bases, V lost 5 bases, and 0 bases had no gene match. The CDR3 spells CSVLAGGYEQYF. The CDR3 bases are TGCAGCGTTCTAGCGGGAGGGTACGAGCAGTACTTC.

The rearrangement joins TRBV7-2 to TRBJ2-7; TRBD1 aligns across 9 bases. The V and J ends lost 3 bases and 2 bases, in that order; junction bases with no gene match: 11. Germline CDR1 is SGHTA and CDR2 is FQGNSA. This CDR3 comprises 17 residues. CDR3 protein: CASSLGQGRLGPYEQYF. The CDR3 DNA reads as TGTGCCAGCAGCTTGGGACAGGGCAGACTGGGGCCCTACGAGCAGTACTTC.

The CDR3 reads CSASDPTYEQYF. In DNA form, the CDR3 reads TGCAGCGCTAGCGACCCAACCTACGAGCAGTACTTC. The V call is TRBV29-1, the J call TRBJ2-7, with a tentative D call TRBD2 (6 bases). Deletions cut 7 bases from V and 2 bases from J, with 12 bases between. The germline V gene encodes CDR1 SQVTM and CDR2 ANQGSEA. The CDR3 has 12 residues.

Notes on this clone: A much bigger clone sits one base away, suggesting this may be a read error. Other DNA sequences within the sample encode an identical CDR3. The rearrangement joins TRBV11-2 to TRBJ1-4; TRBD1 matches 8 bases. CDR3 length equals 14 residues. V shed 0 bases, J shed 8 bases, and the junction held 2 bases outside the gene matches. The germline V gene encodes CDR1 SGHAT and CDR2 FQNNGV. CDR3 region: CASSLDRGREKLFF. The DNA for the CDR3 is TGTGCCAGCAGCTTAGACAGGGGGCGCGAAAAACTGTTTTTT.

This clone has a single count. This chain links TRBV30 with TRBJ1-5, with D hard to call. V lost 0 bases and J 7 bases, leaving 10 bases between the germline ends. CDR1 is GTSNPN, CDR2 SVGIG, per germline (reference sequence). The CDR3 has 13 amino acids. The CDR3 is CAWSVHRGQPQHF. CDR3 coding DNA: TGTGCCTGGAGTGTGCACAGAGGGCAGCCCCAGCATTTT. Full variable domain (rest looked up from reference TRBV30 and TRBJ1-5): SQTIHQWPATLVQPVGSPLSLECTVEGTSNPNLYWYRQAAGRGLQLLFYSVGIGQISSEVPQNLSASRPQDRQFILSSKKLLLSDSGFYLCAWSVHRGQPQHFGDGTRLSIL.

This clone occurred a few times. This rearrangement joins TRBV6-5 to TRBJ1-2; perhaps TRBD1 as D (5 bases). The CDR3 length is 14 residues. The V and J ends lost 7 bases and 4 bases respectively, with 16 bases between them. CDR1 is MNHEY and CDR2 is SVGAGI in the germline V gene. In nucleotides, the CDR3 is TGTGCCAGCACCCCTGGGCCGCAGGGCTATGGCTACACCTTC. Translation gives CASTPGPQGYGYTF.

The count of this clone is one. The sample carries other DNA sequences with the same CDR3. The rearrangement links TRBV5-1 to TRBJ1-1; D unresolved. CDR3 length equals 11 residues. The V end lost 4 bases, the J end lost 1 base, and 2 bases lay between the germline ends. Germline loops: CDR1 SGHRS, CDR2 YFSETQ. CDR3 amino acids: CASSGNTEAFF. The CDR3 bases are TGCGCCAGCAGCGGGAACACTGAAGCTTTCTTT.